This entry is about one T cell receptor beta chain. The assay was immunoSEQ multiplex PCR, and TCRdb's table has in-frame clones only and misses some. This table holds approximately 46,000 clones, roughly 85% found once. The source of the sample is a study of blood T cell repertoires in COVID-19. The receptor's source is a man between 60 and 70 years old with acute or convalescent COVID-19. Sequencing was performed on peripheral blood.

The CDR3 DNA is TGTGCCTGGAGTGGCCTAGCGGGGAGGGTGGGAGAGCAGTACTTC. Residues: CAWSGLAGRVGEQYF. The V call is TRBV30, the J call TRBJ2-7; 9 positions agree with TRBD2. The CDR3 runs to 15 residues. V shed 1 base and J 7 bases; nucleotides not matched to a gene: 11. Germline loops: CDR1 GTSNPN, CDR2 SVGIG (reference sequence). The full variable domain, with the rest looked up from reference TRBV30 and TRBJ2-7, is SQTIHQWPATLVQPVGSPLSLECTVEGTSNPNLYWYRQAAGRGLQLLFYSVGIGQISSEVPQNLSASRPQDRQFILSSKKLLLSDSGFYLCAWSGLAGRVGEQYFGPGTRLTVT.